Below are 15 T cell receptor beta chains sequenced from a single sample in a study of cytomegalovirus exposure and HLA in healthy donors. With 60 Vbeta and 13 Jbeta primers, the PCR was carried out. TCRdb's table, derived via immunoSEQ multiplex PCR, lists solely in-frame clones and lacks some. The sample records tens of thousands of clones, over 70% being singletons. The sample taken for sequencing was PBMCs. All receptors come from a man over 45 in good health and CMV-seropositive.

The rearrangement uses TRBV30 and TRBJ2-5; D might be TRBD2 (5 bases). The DNA matches TRBJ2-7 better at its end, which makes the J call doubtful. This CDR3 region has 12 residues. The germline CDR1 and CDR2 sequences are GTSNPN and SVGIG (reference sequence). The CDR3 DNA is TGTGCCTGGAGGAAGCGGTCCTACGAGCAGTACTTC. This codes for CAWRKRSYEQYF.

This chain connects TRBV27 to TRBJ1-5, with D tentatively TRBD1 (6 bases). The CDR3 runs 14 residues. V lost 5 bases and J lost 7, with 15 bases in between. CDR1 and CDR2 (germline): MNHEY, SMNVEV (reference sequence). The CDR3 sequence is CASSGLQGAQPQHF. CDR3 sequence (DNA): TGTGCCAGCAGTGGGTTACAGGGTGCGCAGCCCCAGCATTTT.

This sequence joins TRBV13 and TRBJ2-3, with 12 nucleotides matching TRBD2. The junction had 2 bases not matched to a gene; V was cut back by 0 bases and J by 1 base. There are 17 residues in the CDR3. Germline V CDR1 and CDR2: PRHDT, FYEKMQ (reference sequence). This CDR3 reads CASSLGASGRGTDTQYF. CDR3 DNA: TGTGCCAGCAGCTTAGGGGCTAGCGGGAGGGGCACAGATACGCAGTATTTT.

V usage is TRBV30 and J usage is TRBJ2-7; D unresolved. CDR3 length: 14 residues. V lost 0 bases, J lost 2 bases, and 11 bases lay in between. Looked up from germline, CDR1 is GTSNPN and CDR2 is SVGIG (reference sequence). For the CDR3, the DNA is TGTGCCTGGAGTGTACTGTCAACCACCTACGAGCAGTACTTC. Amino acids: CAWSVLSTTYEQYF. Full variable domain (outside the CDR3, taken from reference TRBV30 and TRBJ2-7): SQTIHQWPATLVQPVGSPLSLECTVEGTSNPNLYWYRQAAGRGLQLLFYSVGIGQISSEVPQNLSASRPQDRQFILSSKKLLLSDSGFYLCAWSVLSTTYEQYFGPGTRLTVT.

V gene TRBV29-1 combines with J gene TRBJ1-3, with D uncertain. V dropped 6 bases and J dropped 0 bases, with 9 bases sitting between them. The CDR3 totals 13 residues. Germline assignment: CDR1 SQVTM and CDR2 ANQGSEA. The CDR3 spells CSVRQSSGNTIYF. CDR3 DNA: TGCAGCGTCAGGCAAAGCTCTGGAAACACCATATATTTT.

This chain links TRBV30 with TRBJ2-1; TRBD1 might be the D (6 bases). V lost 4 bases to trimming and J lost 3 bases, with 10 bases between them. The V gene's germline CDR1 is GTSNPN and CDR2 SVGIG (reference sequence). The CDR3 loop spans 13 amino acids. The CDR3 sequence is CAWNRAIYNEQFF. The DNA for the CDR3 is TGTGCCTGGAACAGGGCGATCTACAATGAGCAGTTCTTC.

The CDR3 DNA reads as TGCGCCAGCAGCGTGACGGGACAGGGGATCTACGAGCAGTACTTC. This gives the protein CASSVTGQGIYEQYF. The V call is TRBV5-1, the J call TRBJ2-7; TRBD1 matches 10 bases. Trimming removed 4 bases from V and 3 bases from J; junction bases left unmatched: 7. The CDR3 is 15 residues long. Per the germline V gene, CDR1 is SGHRS and CDR2 is YFSETQ.

The rearrangement links TRBV5-1 to TRBJ2-7, with 10 positions matching TRBD2. CDR3 size: 13 residues. Germline trimming cut 2 bases from V and 7 bases from J; bases unmatched to any gene: 3. Germline assignment: CDR1 SGHRS and CDR2 YFSETQ. CDR3 residues: CASSFELAGEQYF. The CDR3 DNA reads as TGCGCCAGCAGCTTTGAACTAGCGGGAGAGCAGTACTTC.

This clone has only one observation. The chain employs TRBV4-3 and TRBJ1-4; D perhaps matches TRBD1 (6 bases). Germline V gene lookup returns CDR1 LGHNA and CDR2 YSLEER. The V end was cut by 5 bases, the J end by 8 bases, with 15 bases between. CDR3 length: 14 residues. The CDR3: CASSSTGFDEKLFF. The CDR3 DNA follows: TGCGCCAGCAGCTCGACAGGTTTTGACGAAAAACTGTTTTTT.

A single count supports this clone. The J gene is TRBJ1-2, the V gene TRBV5-8, with unresolved D. CDR1 is SGHTS, CDR2 YDEGEE, per germline. Trimming pared 0 bases from V and 2 bases from J, leaving 5 bases between. There are 13 residues in the CDR3. The CDR3 nucleotides are TGTGCCAGCAGCTTGGGTCGGAACTATGGCTACACCTTC. This translates into CASSLGRNYGYTF.

The chain recombines TRBV7-6 with TRBJ2-6, with 7 bases identical to TRBD1. Germline trimming cut 4 bases from V and 2 bases from J; bases unmatched to any gene: 5. This CDR3 is built from 16 residues. CDR1 and CDR2 (germline): SGHVS, FNYEAQ. The CDR3 reads CASSSGTGAGANVLTF. The CDR3 DNA sequence: TGTGCCAGCAGCTCAGGAACAGGGGCTGGGGCCAACGTCCTGACTTTC.

This rearrangement joins TRBV5-1 to TRBJ1-3; 9 bases match TRBD1. V gave up 7 bases and J gave up 2 bases; unmatched junction bases: 7. The CDR3 has 15 amino acids. Germline V CDR1 and CDR2: SGHRS, YFSETQ. The DNA of the CDR3 is TGCGCCAGCGCAGGACAGGGGATGCCTGGAAACACCATATATTTT. Translated: CASAGQGMPGNTIYF.

This chain uses TRBV11-3 with TRBJ1-4; D is ambiguous. Germline V CDR1 and CDR2: SGHNT, YENEEA. The V end was cut by 5 bases, the J end by 6 bases, with 10 bases between. The CDR3 sequence is 13 residues long. CDR3 nucleotide sequence: TGTGCCAGCAGCCCAACAATGGATGAAAAACTGTTTTTT. It specifies CASSPTMDEKLFF.

The chain is built from TRBV6-6 and TRBJ2-7; TRBD1 agrees at 11 bases. The V gene's germline CDR1 is MNHNY and CDR2 SVGAGI (reference sequence). V shed 3 bases, J shed 4 bases, and the junction held 5 bases outside the gene matches. The CDR3 length is 15 residues. The CDR3 coding sequence is TGTGCCAGCAGTTATGAGGACAGGGGGCCGTACGAGCAGTACTTC. The encoded protein is CASSYEDRGPYEQYF.

By its share, this clone is medium-sized. V usage is TRBV9 and J usage is TRBJ2-1; D gene unclear. Deletions cut 3 bases from V and 4 bases from J, with 11 bases between. Germline V gene data show CDR1 as SGDLS and CDR2 as YYNGEE. This CDR3 is built from 14 residues. In DNA, the CDR3 is TGTGCCAGCAGCGCCTCGACTGGATACAATGAGCAGTTCTTC. Translated: CASSASTGYNEQFF.